One T cell receptor (beta chain) is described in this entry. This specimen belongs to a study of blood T cell repertoires in COVID-19. Study processing details: Amplifying reference gene primers gave estimates of nucleated cell counts. The data were produced by immunoSEQ multiplex PCR, yet TCRdb's version contains in-frame clones alone and is incomplete. V, J and clone size are taken as reported in that table, and D and trimming were inferred from the DNA itself. This repertoire shows over 100,000 clones, approximately 85% found once; its top ten account for 7.9%. V was shortened by 7 bases and J by 0 bases, with 10 bases between the two germline ends. The CDR3 contains 14 residues. The germline gives CDR1 LNHDA, CDR2 SQIVND (reference sequence).

This chain joins TRBV19 and TRBJ1-5, with D uncertain. The clonotype comes from a man aged 70 or older with acute or convalescent COVID-19. The specimen sequenced was peripheral blood. CDR3 bases: TGTGCCAGTAAATATAGGAGTAGCAATCAGCCCCAGCATTTT. It specifies CASKYRSSNQPQHF. The entire variable domain, with the rest obtained from reference TRBV19 and TRBJ1-5, is as follows: DGGITQSPKYLFRKEGQNVTLSCEQNLNHDAMYWYRQDPGQGLRLIYYSQIVNDFQKGDIAEGYSVSREKKESFPLTVTSAQKNPTAFYLCASKYRSSNQPQHFGDGTRLSIL.